The 6 T cell receptor beta chains below all came from one sample that was sequenced in a study of blood T cell repertoires in COVID-19. Method: immunoSEQ multiplex PCR; TCRdb's copy keeps in-frame clones and lacks some. The data contain about 94,000 clones, approximately 84% of them singletons. Source material: peripheral blood. These receptors all stem from a man in his sixties with acute or convalescent COVID-19.

V is TRBV6-5 and J is TRBJ1-1; D is ambiguous. Germline V gives CDR1 MNHEY, CDR2 SVGAGI. The CDR3 length is 16 residues. Trimming shortened V by 0 bases and J by 0 bases, and 11 bases separated the two germline ends. This chain's CDR3 is CASSYSYRQVNTEAFF. CDR3 in DNA: TGTGCCAGCAGTTACTCGTATCGCCAGGTGAACACTGAAGCTTTCTTT.

The gene calls are TRBV9 and TRBJ2-3, with 13 bases fitting TRBD2. The CDR3 is 20 residues long. Germline V gene lookup returns CDR1 SGDLS and CDR2 YYNGEE. V dropped 3 bases and J dropped 2; count of bases not matched to a gene: 15. CDR3 coding DNA: TGTGCCAGCAGCGCCTCTCCGACTAGCGGGGGGAGAAGTCTCACAGATACGCAGTATTTT. Amino acid sequence: CASSASPTSGGRSLTDTQYF.

The chain links TRBV3-1 (or the pseudogene TRBV3-2) to TRBJ1-2; TRBD1 matches 7 bases. Germline V gene sequence: CDR1 LGHDT, CDR2 YNNKEL (reference sequence). The CDR3 has 14 residues. Trimming took 4 bases from V and 6 from J; bases not matched to a gene: 8. CDR3 in amino acids: CASSPTGTDDGYTF. DNA for the CDR3: TGTGCCAGCAGCCCAACCGGGACAGATGATGGCTACACCTTC.

This chain connects TRBV5-1 to TRBJ2-5; TRBD1 agrees at 7 bases. V shed 1 base and J 4 bases; nucleotides not matched to a gene: 7. This CDR3 has 15 residues. CDR1 is SGHRS and CDR2 is YFSETQ in the germline V gene. CDR3 sequence reads: CASSLTGEMGETQYF. The CDR3 DNA sequence: TGCGCCAGCAGCTTGACAGGGGAGATGGGAGAGACCCAGTACTTC.

The sample holds one count of this clone. The CDR3 region has the DNA TGTGCCTGGAGTGTAGACCACTTCAGGGCCGGGGAGCTGTTTTTT. It encodes CAWSVDHFRAGELFF. V usage is TRBV30 and J usage is TRBJ2-2, with D possibly TRBD1 on 5 matching bases. Germline loops: CDR1 GTSNPN, CDR2 SVGIG (reference sequence). CDR3 size: 15 residues. The V end was cut by 0 bases, the J end by 6 bases, with 14 bases between.

The chain links TRBV19 to TRBJ2-7, with a tentative D call TRBD1 (5 bases). This CDR3 contains 13 residues. CDR1 is LNHDA and CDR2 is SQIVND in the germline V gene (reference sequence). The V gene lost 3 bases and the J gene lost 7 bases, with 13 bases spanning the gap. DNA for the CDR3: TGTGCCAGTAGTATGAGTCAAGGGGAAGAGCAGTACTTC. As protein: CASSMSQGEEQYF.